The 24 T cell receptor beta chains below were found in one sample sequenced in a study of blood T cells in healthy people across ages. Using a J-beta primer mix together with a sample-barcoded 5' primer, a second PCR was run for roughly 7 to 11 cycles. In TCRdb, the 5' RACE reads were re-called with MiXCR into one record per CDR3 protein. Among some 1,800,000 distinct CDR3 sequences listed, 35% to 50% were seen once. Sequencing used blood. All receptors come from a human donor in good health.

The V call is TRBV7-2, the J call TRBJ2-4; maybe TRBD1 (6 bases). CDR3 length: 14 amino acids. The germline V and J ends were trimmed by 3 bases and 13 bases, with 19 bases remaining between them. Germline-derived CDR1 and CDR2 are SGHTA and FQGNSA. The CDR3 here is CASSFLTGRTVQYF. The CDR3 DNA reads TGTGCCAGCAGCTTCCTGACAGGAAGAACCGTGCAGTACTTC.

As concerns this clonotype: At one boundary the junction diverges from the germline segment, which might be a read error. The chain joins TRBV7-9 to TRBJ2-1, with D perhaps given as TRBD1 or TRBD2 (5 bases each). CDR3 length: 14 residues. Germline lookup yields CDR1 SEHNR and CDR2 FQNEAQ (reference sequence). The CDR3 spells CASSPGNNWGTRYF. The CDR3 DNA follows: TGTGCCAGCAGCCCTGGCAATAACTGGGGGACCCGGTACTTC.

The chain links TRBV9 to TRBJ1-1; the D is unclear. CDR3 length: 15 residues. CDR1 and CDR2 from the germline V gene are SGDLS and YYNGEE. Between the trimmed V and J ends, which lost 6 bases and 1 base, there was a span of 16 bases. DNA of the CDR3: TGTGCCAGCACCTCCGAACCCCAGGAGAACACTGAAGCTTTCTTT. Translating it yields CASTSEPQENTEAFF.

This chain links TRBV5-6 with TRBJ2-5; TRBD1 matches 9 bases. With 4 bases clipped from V and 4 bases from J, the junction kept 8 bases outside the gene matches. From germline, CDR1 is SGHDT and CDR2 YYEEEE. The CDR3 is 15 residues long. CDR3 in DNA: TGTGCCAGCAGCCCGCCACAGGGGGCAGGAGAGACCCAGTACTTC. This gives the protein CASSPPQGAGETQYF.

The chain carries TRBV4-3 and TRBJ1-2; maybe TRBD1 (6 bases). V gave up 3 bases and J gave up 6 bases, with 14 bases separating them. Germline values: CDR1 LGHNA, CDR2 YSLEER. This CDR3 is built from 14 residues. Here the CDR3 DNA reads TGCGCCAGCAGCCAGTTACAGGGATATGATGGCTACACCTTC. It specifies CASSQLQGYDGYTF.

The rearrangement uses TRBV7-9 and TRBJ2-1; tentative D call: TRBD1 (7 bases). From germline, CDR1 is SEHNR and CDR2 FQNEAQ (reference sequence). CDR3 length: 14 residues. With 3 bases removed from V and 7 bases from J, the gap between germline ends came to 13 bases. Here the CDR3 DNA reads TGTGCCAGCAGCTTCCAGGGGGGCCGGAATGAGCAGTTCTTC. Its protein product is CASSFQGGRNEQFF.

The chain has TRBV4-2 and TRBJ2-3; 7 bases are shared with TRBD1. The CDR3 totals 17 residues. V dropped 3 bases and J dropped 3; count of bases not matched to a gene: 12. Germline CDR1 reads LGHNA; CDR2 reads YNFKEQ. This chain's CDR3 is CASSHHPDRVGTDTQYF. CDR3 bases: TGTGCCAGCAGCCATCATCCCGACAGGGTCGGGACAGATACGCAGTATTTT.

V gene TRBV12-3 or TRBV12-4 combines with J gene TRBJ1-1; no definite D call. The CDR3 has 16 amino acids. The V and J ends lost 4 bases and 3 bases respectively, with 18 bases between them. The CDR3 coding sequence is TGTGCCAGCAGTTCCACTCTAAGCTACCTGGACACTGAAGCTTTCTTT. Its protein is CASSSTLSYLDTEAFF.

On this clonotype itself: The junction shows a germline mismatch at one end, possibly a read error. The chain links TRBV7-7 to TRBJ2-5; D is perhaps TRBD1 (6 bases). Germline assignment: CDR1 SSHAT and CDR2 FNYEAQ (reference sequence). CDR3 length: 14 residues. The CDR3 DNA reads TGTGCTAGCAGCTTAGAGGGACACTCAGAGACCCAGTACTTC. This translates into CASSLEGHSETQYF.

The chain combines TRBV29-1 with TRBJ2-1; D possibly corresponds to TRBD2 (6 bases). CDR3 length: 13 residues. CDR1 SQVTM and CDR2 ANQGSEA come from the germline V gene. CDR3 sequence (DNA): TGCAATATAAGGGCTAGCGTGCACAATGAGCAGTTCTTC. Its protein is CNIRASVHNEQFF.

This sequence joins TRBV7-2 and TRBJ2-7, with 10 nucleotides matching TRBD2. This CDR3 is 15 amino acids long. The trim removed 1 base at V and 6 bases at J, leaving 6 bases unmatched. The germline gives CDR1 SGHTA, CDR2 FQGNSA. The CDR3 bases are TGTGCCAGCAGCTTAGGAATAGCGGGGGGTGGCGAGCAGTACTTC. Translation: CASSLGIAGGGEQYF.

The chain is built from TRBV7-9 and TRBJ2-4; a weak D match, TRBD1 (6 bases). TRBJ2-7 matches the DNA end more closely, so the J call is doubtful. In germline, CDR1 is SEHNR, CDR2 FQNEAQ (reference sequence). This CDR3 contains 15 residues. Here the CDR3 reads CASSFGQPVTYEQYF. The CDR3 DNA is TGTGCCAGCAGCTTTGGACAGCCCGTCACCTACGAGCAGTACTTC.

The rearrangement uses TRBV20-1 and TRBJ2-3; TRBD2 agrees at 8 bases. The junction had 8 bases not matched to a gene; V was cut back by 7 bases and J by 5 bases. Germline-derived CDR1 and CDR2 are DFQATT and SNEGSKA (reference sequence). CDR3 length: 13 residues. The CDR3 DNA is TGCAGTGGGCAGCGGGGGATTGAAGATACGCAGTATTTT. This gives the protein CSGQRGIEDTQYF.

Concerning this clonotype: Relative to the germline gene, one junction end is altered; a read error may explain this. The chain employs TRBV29-1 and TRBJ2-5, with a tentative D call TRBD2 (5 bases). The CDR3 is made up of 13 amino acids. From germline, CDR1 is SQVTM and CDR2 ANQGSEA. The CDR3 DNA follows: TGTAGCGTCGAAGATGCCAATCAAGAGACCCAGTACTTC. This sequence encodes CSVEDANQETQYF.

This clonotype was counted at least ten times. Germline is not matched at one junction end, which may reflect a read error. The chain recombines TRBV18 with TRBJ1-4, with a possible D match to TRBD1 (5 bases). CDR3 length equals 13 residues. The V gene's germline CDR1 is KGHSH and CDR2 LQKENI. Here the CDR3 reads CASSPRGDEKLFF. The CDR3 DNA sequence: TGCGCCAGCAGCCCACGGGGGGATGAAAAACTGTTTTTT.

V and J are TRBV29-1 and TRBJ2-3; 9 bases match TRBD2. V was clipped by 3 bases and J by 6 bases; unmatched bases: 7. Per the germline V gene, CDR1 is SQVTM and CDR2 is ANQGSEA. The CDR3 length is 14 residues. CDR3 sequence reads: CSVEPGLATDTQYF. The CDR3 nucleotides are TGCAGCGTTGAGCCGGGACTAGCTACTGATACGCAGTATTTT.

This chain's CDR3 is CASSPIAGLDEQYF. For the CDR3, the DNA is TGTGCCAGCTCACCAATAGCGGGGCTCGACGAGCAGTACTTC. The chain couples TRBV18 to TRBJ2-7, with 8 bases identical to TRBD2. The CDR3 totals 14 residues. Germline values: CDR1 KGHSH, CDR2 LQKENI. The junction had 5 bases not matched to a gene; V was cut back by 2 bases and J by 5 bases.

This clonotype was seen more than once but under ten times. V and J are TRBV10-3 and TRBJ2-7, with a possible D match to TRBD2 (5 bases). Trimming shortened V by 6 bases and J by 6 bases, and 15 bases separated the two germline ends. The length of the CDR3 is 13 residues. CDR1 is ENHRY and CDR2 is SYGVKD in the germline V gene. CDR3 nucleotides: TGTGCCATCAGCGAGATAGGAGGCGGCGAGCAGTACTTC. This gives the protein CAISEIGGGEQYF.

The chain is built from TRBV4-3 and TRBJ2-3, with TRBD2 identical over 7 bases. Germline trimming cut 1 base from V and 0 bases from J; bases unmatched to any gene: 10. This CDR3 is 18 amino acids long. Germline CDR1 is LGHNA and CDR2 is YSLEER. The chain's CDR3 is CASSQGVASGHSTDTQYF. Written as DNA, the CDR3 is TGCGCCAGCAGCCAAGGGGTAGCTAGCGGACATAGCACAGATACGCAGTATTTT.

This chain links TRBV4-1 with TRBJ1-1; D is ambiguous. Germline V gene sequence: CDR1 MGHRA, CDR2 YSYEKL. This CDR3 contains 18 residues. With 3 bases removed from V and 2 bases from J, the gap between germline ends came to 22 bases. In DNA form, the CDR3 reads TGCGCCAGCAGCCACCCAACCTTTTCGTTAGGGAGTAACACTGAAGCTTTCTTT. It encodes CASSHPTFSLGSNTEAFF.

This clonotype appeared once. The chain carries TRBV3-1 and TRBJ2-5, with 11 bases lining up with TRBD2. The closer fit of TRBJ2-1 to the DNA end suggests the J call may be wrong. This CDR3 is built from 14 residues. Per the germline V gene, CDR1 is LGHDT and CDR2 is YNNKEL (reference sequence). This CDR3 reads CASGSGGVQETQFF. CDR3 in DNA: TGTGCCAGCGGTAGCGGGGGGGTCCAAGAGACCCAGTTCTTC.

V gene TRBV12-3 or TRBV12-4 combines with J gene TRBJ2-1; 8 bases align to TRBD1. The CDR3 sequence is 17 residues long. J lost 5 bases, V lost 8 bases, and 17 bases had no gene match. The CDR3 coding sequence is TGTGCCAGCGACAGGGGAGGTTCTATTTTGTCTAACAATGAGCAGTTCTTC. As protein: CASDRGGSILSNNEQFF.

This clonotype was counted only a few times. V gene TRBV13 combines with J gene TRBJ2-1; D is ambiguous. The CDR3 runs 16 residues. V was cut by 5 bases and J by 7 bases, with 21 bases left in between. Per germline, CDR1 PRHDT and CDR2 FYEKMQ (reference sequence). The CDR3 sequence: CASSPGPSNPLNEQFF. In DNA, the CDR3 is TGTGCCAGCAGCCCGGGCCCCAGCAATCCCTTAAATGAGCAGTTCTTC.

The chain combines TRBV20-1 with TRBJ2-7; D may be TRBD2 (6 bases). Germline CDR1 and CDR2: DFQATT and SNEGSKA (reference sequence). Trimming cost V 3 bases and J 0 bases, with 12 bases left between them. This CDR3 has 14 residues. The CDR3 loop is CSASRRASSYEQYF. CDR3 sequence (DNA): TGCAGTGCTAGTAGGAGGGCTAGCTCCTACGAGCAGTACTTC.